A single sample gave rise to the 21 T cell receptor beta chains below, sequenced in a study of long-term antiretroviral therapy in people with HIV. Run at survey level, the immunoSEQ assay was version v3.0. Generated by immunoSEQ multiplex PCR, the TCRdb table keeps only in-frame clones and is missing some. The repertoire holds 14,000 or so clones, with 88% as singletons. The source material was unsorted PBMCs, sampled 6.2 years after starting antiretroviral therapy. All receptors come from a man aged 40-49 years with HIV.

The rearrangement joins TRBV25-1 to TRBJ2-7; D unresolved. CDR3 length: 10 residues. V lost 1 base and J lost 8, with 3 bases in between. Germline V CDR1 and CDR2: MGHDK, SYGVNS. Here the CDR3 DNA reads TGTGCCAGCAGTGAATTAAAGCAGTACTTC. It is translated as CASSELKQYF.

The chain employs TRBV11-2 and TRBJ2-7, with D unclear. V lost 2 bases to trimming and J lost 6 bases, with 8 bases between them. The V gene's germline CDR1 is SGHAT and CDR2 FQNNGV. The CDR3 has 12 residues. The CDR3 loop is CASSLLVPEQYF. The CDR3 DNA is TGTGCCAGCAGCTTACTAGTACCCGAGCAGTACTTC.

The rearrangement uses TRBV29-1 and TRBJ1-2, with TRBD1 matching over 9 bases. The CDR3 has 17 residues. Trimming at V came to 1 base and at J to 2 bases, leaving 11 bases not matched to a gene. Germline V lookup: CDR1 SQVTM, CDR2 ANQGSEA. Written as DNA, the CDR3 is TGCAGCGTTGAAGTCTCCCCGGGACAGGGTGCCAACTATGGCTACACCTTC. It translates to CSVEVSPGQGANYGYTF. The whole variable domain, filled in from reference TRBV29-1 and TRBJ1-2, reads SAVISQKPSRDICQRGTSLTIQCQVDSQVTMMFWYRQQPGQSLTLIATANQGSEATYESGFVIDKFPISRPNLTFSTLTVSNMSPEDSSIYLCSVEVSPGQGANYGYTFGSGTRLTVV.

This clone was observed once. The CDR3 region has the DNA TGTGCCAGCAGCAAACAGGGAGACACTGAAGCTTTCTTT. Its protein is CASSKQGDTEAFF. The gene calls are TRBV7-9 and TRBJ1-1; a possible D gene is TRBD1 (6 bases). CDR3 length: 13 amino acids. CDR1 SEHNR and CDR2 FQNEAQ come from the germline V gene (reference sequence). Deletions cut 5 bases from V and 3 bases from J, with 10 bases between.

This clone was seen only a few times. This CDR3 is CASSPEGSNYGYTF. CDR3 coding DNA: TGTGCCAGCAGCCCAGAAGGGAGTAACTATGGCTACACCTTC. The rearrangement uses TRBV9 and TRBJ1-2; unclear D gene. V lost 4 bases and J lost 1, with 11 bases in between. CDR3 length: 14 amino acids. Germline V gives CDR1 SGDLS, CDR2 YYNGEE.

V and J are TRBV28 and TRBJ2-1; D ambiguous. CDR3 length: 17 residues. V was clipped by 3 bases and J by 3 bases, with 18 bases between them. CDR1 is MDHEN and CDR2 is SYDVKM in the germline V gene. In DNA form, the CDR3 reads TGTGCCAGCAGTTTCCCCCGGCTAGTTGGGAACTACAATGAGCAGTTCTTC. Translating gives CASSFPRLVGNYNEQFF.

The chain couples TRBV27 to TRBJ2-1; D perhaps matches TRBD2 (6 bases). The V end lost 6 bases, the J end lost 7 bases, and 25 bases lay between the germline ends. The germline CDR1 and CDR2 sequences are MNHEY and SMNVEV (reference sequence). The CDR3 runs to 17 residues. This CDR3 reads CASSLPHIGRGPNEQFF. Written as DNA, the CDR3 is TGTGCCAGCAGCCTCCCCCATATCGGGAGAGGACCGAATGAGCAGTTCTTC.

This clone was seen only a few times. The chain combines TRBV28 with TRBJ2-1, with 12 bases fitting TRBD2. J lost 4 bases, V lost 2 bases, and 6 bases had no gene match. CDR1 is MDHEN and CDR2 is SYDVKM in the germline V gene. The CDR3 covers 17 residues. CDR3 residues: CASSLLAGGNLYNEQFF. The CDR3 nucleotides are TGTGCCAGCAGTTTACTAGCGGGAGGGAACCTGTACAATGAGCAGTTCTTC.

V is TRBV4-1 and J is TRBJ1-2; D is uncertain. V lost 4 bases and J 4 bases, leaving 13 bases between the germline ends. Looked up from germline, CDR1 is MGHRA and CDR2 is YSYEKL. This CDR3 has 14 amino acids. The CDR3 protein is CASSPLTGIYGYTF. DNA of the CDR3: TGCGCCAGCAGCCCTCTGACGGGAATCTATGGCTACACCTTC.

This clone has just one count. The J gene is TRBJ1-1, the V gene TRBV4-3, with TRBD1 matching over 7 bases. The CDR3 totals 15 residues. J lost 3 bases, V lost 3 bases, and 7 bases had no gene match. Per germline, CDR1 LGHNA and CDR2 YSLEER. The chain's CDR3 is CASSQTGSGDTEAFF. In nucleotides, the CDR3 is TGCGCCAGCAGCCAGACAGGGTCCGGGGACACTGAAGCTTTCTTT.

V and J are TRBV4-3 and TRBJ2-5, with TRBD2 identical over 8 bases. Germline loops: CDR1 LGHNA, CDR2 YSLEER. V shed 0 bases and J 3 bases; nucleotides not matched to a gene: 9. This CDR3 comprises 17 residues. The CDR3 loop reads CASSQEMMTGGKETQYF. CDR3 bases: TGCGCCAGCAGCCAAGAAATGATGACGGGAGGGAAAGAGACCCAGTACTTC.

The chain couples TRBV7-3 to TRBJ1-3; D gene unclear. The CDR3 contains 11 residues. V dropped 5 bases and J dropped 7 bases, with 6 bases sitting between them. Germline values: CDR1 SGHTA, CDR2 FQGTGA. Written as DNA, the CDR3 is TGTGCCAGCAGCACCGGCAACACCATATATTTT. It is translated as CASSTGNTIYF.

This chain links TRBV7-2 with TRBJ2-7; 7 bases line up with TRBD1. Germline V gene lookup returns CDR1 SGHTA and CDR2 FQGNSA. V shed 2 bases, J shed 5 bases, and the junction held 9 bases outside the gene matches. The CDR3 runs to 15 residues. The DNA for the CDR3 is TGTGCCAGCAGCTTATCAGGCAGGGGGTGGGACGAGCAGTACTTC. Residues: CASSLSGRGWDEQYF.

This chain connects TRBV19 to TRBJ2-6, with D perhaps TRBD2 (6 bases). The CDR3 has 15 residues. Trimming took off 3 bases at V and 0 bases at J, with 6 bases between the two ends. Germline V CDR1 and CDR2: LNHDA, SQIVND (reference sequence). CDR3 in amino acids: CASSMEGSGANVLTF. The CDR3 DNA reads TGTGCCAGTAGTATGGAGGGCTCTGGGGCCAACGTCCTGACTTTC.

By frequency in the sample, this clone is medium-sized. The chain recombines TRBV5-5 with TRBJ2-7; weak D call: TRBD1 (6 bases). Germline V gene sequence: CDR1 SGHKS, CDR2 YYEKEE (reference sequence). Trimming took 7 bases from V and 5 from J, leaving 10 bases between them. CDR3 length: 11 residues. This CDR3 is CASHTGNEQYF. The CDR3 DNA reads as TGTGCCAGCCACACAGGGAACGAGCAGTACTTC.

This chain uses TRBV11-2 with TRBJ2-7; D is ambiguous. V lost 4 bases and J lost 6, with 10 bases in between. The CDR3 totals 12 residues. Per the germline V gene, CDR1 is SGHAT and CDR2 is FQNNGV. The chain's CDR3 is CASSSLVPEQYF. CDR3 sequence (DNA): TGTGCCAGCAGCTCCCTAGTTCCCGAGCAGTACTTC. The whole variable domain, remainder taken from reference TRBV11-2 and TRBJ2-7, is EAGVAQSPRYKIIEKRQSVAFWCNPISGHATLYWYQQILGQGPKLLIQFQNNGVVDDSQLPKDRFSAERLKGVDSTLKIQPAKLEDSAVYLCASSSLVPEQYFGPGTRLTVT.

The chain joins TRBV15 to TRBJ2-7; D not resolved. Trimming shortened V by 3 bases and J by 0 bases, and 9 bases separated the two germline ends. This CDR3 contains 14 residues. Germline-derived CDR1 and CDR2 are LNHNV and YYDKDF (reference sequence). This chain's CDR3 is CATSSPFGSYEQYF. The CDR3 DNA reads TGTGCCACCAGCAGCCCCTTCGGCTCCTACGAGCAGTACTTC.

About this clone itself: The junction and the germline gene differ at one end; a read error may be behind it. This chain connects TRBV7-9 to TRBJ2-1; TRBD1 might be the D (6 bases). Germline values: CDR1 SEHNR, CDR2 FQNEAQ (reference sequence). The CDR3 runs 17 residues. CDR3 amino acids: CASSLATPGTIYNEQFF. The DNA of the CDR3 is TGTGCCAGCAGCCTAGCCACCCCCGGGACAATCTACAATGAGCAGTTCTTC. Based on the CDR3 plus reference TRBV7-9 and TRBJ2-1, the full variable domain is DTGVSQNPRHKITKRGQNVTFRCDPISEHNRLYWYRQTLGQGPEFLTYFQNEAQLEKSRLLSDRFSAERPKGSFSTLEIQRTEQGDSAMYLCASSLATPGTIYNEQFFGPGTRLTVL.

The chain couples TRBV11-1 to TRBJ2-7; D call uncertain. CDR3 size: 14 residues. Per the germline V gene, CDR1 is SGHAT and CDR2 is FQDESV (reference sequence). V lost 5 bases to trimming and J lost 1 base, with 12 bases between them. The CDR3 sequence: CASSPEIVSYEQYF. As DNA, the CDR3 is TGTGCCAGCAGCCCCGAAATCGTATCCTACGAGCAGTACTTC.

The rearrangement links TRBV28 to TRBJ2-6, with 7 bases matching TRBD1. Trimming took 4 bases from V and 0 from J; bases not matched to a gene: 15. The CDR3 is 20 amino acids. The V gene's germline CDR1 is MDHEN and CDR2 SYDVKM. CDR3 in DNA: TGTGCCAGCAGTTCCCGACCCGGGACAGATTACTCCTCTGGGGCCAACGTCCTGACTTTC. It codes for CASSSRPGTDYSSGANVLTF.

V gene TRBV28 combines with J gene TRBJ1-3, with D perhaps matching TRBD1 (5 bases). The germline CDR1 and CDR2 sequences are MDHEN and SYDVKM. Between the trimmed V and J ends, which lost 6 bases and 7 bases, there was a span of 25 bases. The length of the CDR3 is 17 residues. The CDR3 reads CASSRIPWKGPFNTIYF. In DNA form, the CDR3 reads TGTGCCAGCAGCCGAATCCCCTGGAAGGGGCCATTCAACACCATATATTTT. The whole variable domain, filled in from reference TRBV28 and TRBJ1-3, reads DVKVTQSSRYLVKRTGEKVFLECVQDMDHENMFWYRQDPGLGLRLIYFSYDVKMKEKGDIPEGYSVSREKKERFSLILESASTNQTSMYLCASSRIPWKGPFNTIYFGEGSWLTVV.